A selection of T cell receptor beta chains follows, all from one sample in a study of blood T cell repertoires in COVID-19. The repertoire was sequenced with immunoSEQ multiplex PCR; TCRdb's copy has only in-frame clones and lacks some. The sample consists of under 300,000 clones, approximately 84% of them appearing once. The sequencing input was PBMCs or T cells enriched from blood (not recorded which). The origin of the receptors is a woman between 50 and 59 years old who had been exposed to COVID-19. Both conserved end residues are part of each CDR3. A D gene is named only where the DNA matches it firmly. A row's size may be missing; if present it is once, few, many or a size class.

CDR3: CASSQDGGVQETQYF; DNA: TGTGCCAGCAGTCAAGACGGGGGGGTCCAAGAGACCCAGTACTTC; J: TRBJ2-5; V: TRBV28; size: NA; D: TRBD2
CDR3: CASSPGRGITQYF; DNA: TGTGCCAGCAGCCCTGGACGGGGGATTACGCAGTATTTT; J: TRBJ2-3; V: TRBV7-9; size: NA; D: NA
CDR3: CASSLGTGGNTEAFF; DNA: TGTGCCAGCAGCCTGGGGACAGGGGGGAACACTGAAGCTTTCTTT; J: TRBJ1-1; V: TRBV7-2; size: NA; D: TRBD1
CDR3: CASSLTSGGSNEQFF; DNA: TGCGCCAGCAGCCTTACTAGCGGGGGGAGCAATGAGCAGTTCTTC; J: TRBJ2-1; V: TRBV5-1; size: NA; D: TRBD2
CDR3: CASSQDRNGASYGYTF; DNA: TGCGCCAGCAGCCAAGATCGTAACGGAGCCTCGTATGGCTACACCTTC; J: TRBJ1-2; V: TRBV4-1; size: once; D: NA
CDR3: CASSEGGGAKREQYF; DNA: TGCGCCAGCAGTGAGGGCGGGGGGGCTAAAAGAGAGCAGTACTTC; J: TRBJ2-7; V: TRBV10-2; size: NA; D: TRBD2
CDR3: CASRTGNTEAFF; DNA: TGCGCCAGCAGAACGGGGAACACTGAAGCTTTCTTT; J: TRBJ1-1; V: TRBV5-1; size: NA; D: NA
CDR3: CASSPDIPRGNTIYF; DNA: TGTGCCAGCTCACCCGATATCCCCCGGGGAAACACCATATATTTT; J: TRBJ1-3; V: TRBV18; size: NA; D: NA
CDR3: CSVAVTGGKTEAFF; DNA: TGCAGCGTCGCGGTGACAGGGGGCAAGACTGAAGCTTTCTTT; J: TRBJ1-1; V: TRBV29-1; size: NA; D: TRBD1
CDR3: CATSLTGSYGYTF; DNA: TGTGCCACCAGTCTGACAGGGTCCTATGGCTACACCTTC; J: TRBJ1-2; V: TRBV15; size: NA; D: TRBD1
CDR3: CASGWTGNQPQHF; DNA: TGTGCTAGTGGTTGGACAGGGAATCAGCCCCAGCATTTT; J: TRBJ1-5; V: TRBV12-5; size: few; D: TRBD1
CDR3: CASSSTTGGNQPQHF; DNA: TGTGCCAGCAGCTCCACGACAGGGGGTAATCAGCCCCAGCATTTT; J: TRBJ1-5; V: TRBV11-2; size: NA; D: TRBD1
CDR3: CASSQEWGRDTEAFF; DNA: TGTGCCAGCAGCCAAGAATGGGGGCGGGACACTGAAGCTTTCTTT; J: TRBJ1-1; V: TRBV14; size: NA; D: NA
CDR3: CASSQRDTGELFF; DNA: TGTGCCAGCAGCCAACGGGACACCGGGGAGCTGTTTTTT; J: TRBJ2-2; V: TRBV3-1/TRBV3-2; size: once; D: NA
CDR3: CASSYRTGFQETQYF; DNA: TGTGCCAGCAGTTACCGGACAGGTTTTCAAGAGACCCAGTACTTC; J: TRBJ2-5; V: TRBV6-2/TRBV6-3; size: NA; D: TRBD1
CDR3: CASSPIRGSGANVLTF; DNA: TGTGCCAGCAGCCCCATTCGGGGCTCTGGGGCCAACGTCCTGACTTTC; J: TRBJ2-6; V: TRBV27; size: NA; D: NA
CDR3: CASSFRGIIYNEQFF; DNA: TGCGCCAGCAGCTTTAGGGGGATTATCTACAATGAGCAGTTCTTC; J: TRBJ2-1; V: TRBV5-1; size: NA; D: NA
CDR3: CASTGTSGGDSGEQFF; DNA: TGTGCCAGCACTGGGACTAGCGGGGGGGACAGTGGTGAGCAGTTCTTC; J: TRBJ2-1; V: TRBV5-4; size: NA; D: TRBD2
CDR3: CASSSGQPGNTIYF; DNA: TGTGCCAGCAGCTCCGGACAGCCAGGAAACACCATATATTTT; J: TRBJ1-3; V: TRBV7-2; size: few; D: NA
CDR3: CASSVAVAGTQYF; DNA: TGTGCCAGCAGCGTAGCAGTGGCGGGGACCCAGTACTTC; J: TRBJ2-5; V: TRBV9; size: few; D: NA
CDR3: CASSLGTSGGMFF; DNA: TGCGCCAGCAGCTTAGGGACTAGCGGGGGGATGTTCTTC; J: TRBJ2-1; V: TRBV5-1; size: once; D: TRBD2
CDR3: CASSPAGTGYPLFYF; DNA: TGTGCCAGCAGCCCCGCCGGGACAGGGTACCCATTATTCTACTTC; J: TRBJ2-7; V: TRBV7-2; size: NA; D: TRBD1
CDR3: CASSLGGQVVPEAFF; DNA: TGTGCCAGCAGCTTGGGAGGACAGGTTGTGCCTGAAGCTTTCTTT; J: TRBJ1-1; V: TRBV5-5; size: NA; D: TRBD1
CDR3: CASSFPQYEQFF; DNA: TGTGCCAGCAGTTTTCCACAGTACGAGCAGTTCTTC; J: TRBJ2-1; V: TRBV6-6; size: NA; D: NA
CDR3: CASSYRGNEKLFF; DNA: TGTGCCAGCAGTTACAGGGGTAACGAAAAACTGTTTTTT; J: TRBJ1-4; V: TRBV6-5; size: NA; D: NA
CDR3: CAWSATITGKASGANVLTF; DNA: TGTGCCTGGAGTGCCACTATTACAGGGAAGGCCTCTGGGGCCAACGTCCTGACTTTC; J: TRBJ2-6; V: TRBV30; size: NA; D: NA
CDR3: CASSEQNQPQHF; DNA: TGTGCCAGCAGTGAACAGAATCAGCCCCAGCATTTT; J: TRBJ1-5; V: TRBV6-1; size: NA; D: NA
CDR3: CASSYFGTGLNTEAFF; DNA: TGTGCCAGCAGTTACTTCGGGACAGGGCTAAACACTGAAGCTTTCTTT; J: TRBJ1-1; V: TRBV6-5; size: NA; D: TRBD1
CDR3: CASSPGNTEAFF; DNA: TGTGCCAGCAGTCCCGGGAACACTGAAGCTTTCTTT; J: TRBJ1-1; V: TRBV6-5; size: once; D: NA
CDR3: CASRQSGNTIYF; DNA: TGTGCCAGTCGACAGAGTGGAAACACCATATATTTT; J: TRBJ1-3; V: TRBV6-5; size: NA; D: NA
CDR3: CASSRDRGRQETQYF; DNA: TGTGCCAGCAGCCGGGACAGGGGACGGCAAGAGACCCAGTACTTC; J: TRBJ2-5; V: TRBV3-1/TRBV3-2; size: NA; D: TRBD1
CDR3: CASSSGRRDGYTF; DNA: TGTGCCAGCAGCTCCGGTAGGAGAGATGGCTACACCTTC; J: TRBJ1-2; V: TRBV13; size: NA; D: NA
CDR3: CASSVEGAVSTGELFF; DNA: TGTGCCAGCAGCGTAGAGGGAGCGGTCAGCACCGGGGAGCTGTTTTTT; J: TRBJ2-2; V: TRBV9; size: NA; D: NA
CDR3: CAARQGRTSPLHF; DNA: TGTGCCGCGCGACAGGGGAGAACGTCACCCCTCCACTTT; J: TRBJ1-6; V: TRBV3-1/TRBV3-2; size: NA; D: TRBD1
CDR3: CSASRGSNQPQHF; DNA: TGCAGTGCTAGTCGGGGAAGCAATCAGCCCCAGCATTTT; J: TRBJ1-5; V: TRBV20-1; size: NA; D: NA
CDR3: CASSRSSGNTIYF; DNA: TGTGCCAGCAGTCGGAGCTCTGGAAACACCATATATTTT; J: TRBJ1-3; V: TRBV5-4; size: NA; D: NA
CDR3: CASSYGTGGTQPQHF; DNA: TGTGCCAGCAGTTACGGGACAGGGGGGACCCAGCCCCAGCATTTT; J: TRBJ1-5; V: TRBV6-2/TRBV6-3; size: NA; D: TRBD1
CDR3: CASSLLNQPQHF; DNA: TGTGCCAGCAGCCTTCTTAATCAGCCCCAGCATTTT; J: TRBJ1-5; V: TRBV5-6; size: NA; D: NA
CDR3: CASSFVTASYGYTF; DNA: TGTGCCAGCAGCTTCGTGACAGCGTCCTATGGCTACACCTTC; J: TRBJ1-2; V: TRBV5-6; size: NA; D: NA
CDR3: CASSEETGANYGYTF; DNA: TGTGCCAGCAGCGAGGAGACAGGAGCTAACTATGGCTACACCTTC; J: TRBJ1-2; V: TRBV6-5; size: NA; D: NA
CDR3: CASSLVKWGGVNEQFF; DNA: TGTGCCAGCAGCTTGGTTAAGTGGGGAGGGGTCAATGAGCAGTTCTTC; J: TRBJ2-1; V: TRBV5-4; size: NA; D: TRBD2
CDR3: CASSRTGRGEKLFF; DNA: TGTGCCAGTAGCCGGACGGGCCGAGGGGAAAAACTGTTTTTT; J: TRBJ1-4; V: TRBV19; size: NA; D: NA
CDR3: CASSSWAPNTGELFF; DNA: TGTGCCAGCAGCTCGTGGGCCCCGAACACCGGGGAGCTGTTTTTT; J: TRBJ2-2; V: TRBV7-9; size: NA; D: NA
CDR3: CSSGRSYNEQFF; DNA: TGCAGCTCAGGTCGTTCCTACAATGAGCAGTTCTTC; J: TRBJ2-1; V: TRBV29-1; size: NA; D: NA
CDR3: CASSFGNEAFF; DNA: TGCGCCAGCAGCTTCGGGAATGAAGCTTTCTTT; J: TRBJ1-1; V: TRBV5-1; size: NA; D: NA
CDR3: CSVRLAGELFF; DNA: TGCAGCGTTCGACTAGCAGGGGAGCTGTTTTTT; J: TRBJ2-2; V: TRBV29-1; size: NA; D: TRBD2
CDR3: CASSISGGQGNTIYF; DNA: TGTGCCAGCAGTATCTCGGGGGGCCAAGGAAACACCATATATTTT; J: TRBJ1-3; V: TRBV2; size: NA; D: NA
CDR3: CASSRRVHGYTF; DNA: TGTGCCAGCAGTCGCAGGGTACATGGCTACACCTTC; J: TRBJ1-2; V: TRBV28; size: NA; D: NA
CDR3: CASSLYRTGGNEQFF; DNA: TGTGCCAGCAGCTTGTATAGAACAGGGGGCAATGAGCAGTTCTTC; J: TRBJ2-1; V: TRBV28; size: NA; D: TRBD1
CDR3: CASSIRGPQPQHF; DNA: TGTGCCAGTAGTATCCGAGGTCCTCAGCCCCAGCATTTT; J: TRBJ1-5; V: TRBV19; size: once; D: NA
CDR3: CASSRNSGGNYGYTF; DNA: TGTGCCAGCAGCCGCAACAGCGGAGGAAACTATGGCTACACCTTC; J: TRBJ1-2; V: TRBV27; size: once; D: NA
CDR3: CASSPGNTIYF; DNA: TGTGCCAGTAGTCCGGGGAACACCATATATTTT; J: TRBJ1-3; V: TRBV19; size: NA; D: NA